These 28 T cell receptor beta chains were sequenced from one sample in a study of CD8 T cells in ankylosing spondylitis. MiXCR, run by TCRdb on the 5' RACE reads, gives a single entry per CDR3 protein. Of about 240,000 distinct CDR3 sequences listed, approximately 9% are singletons. Specimen: blood, either unsorted or a sorted T cell fraction (not recorded which). These receptors were obtained from a male donor with ankylosing spondylitis or in good health (not recorded which).

This clonotype was seen at least ten times. V is TRBV3-1 and J is TRBJ2-7; no clear D gene. V lost 2 bases to trimming and J lost 1 base, with 12 bases between them. Germline lookup yields CDR1 LGHDT and CDR2 YNNKEL (reference sequence). The CDR3 is made up of 15 amino acids. CDR3 DNA: TGTGCCAGCAGCCAATCTGAACTCCGATCCTACGAGCAGTACTTC. This gives the protein CASSQSELRSYEQYF.

The chain combines TRBV4-2 with TRBJ2-3, with TRBD2 matching 7 bases. CDR3 length: 15 amino acids. V lost 1 base, J lost 6 bases, and 7 bases stayed unmatched. Germline V lookup: CDR1 LGHNA, CDR2 YNFKEQ. The CDR3 spells CASSQGLAVADTQYF. CDR3 bases: TGTGCCAGCAGCCAAGGGCTAGCGGTCGCCGATACGCAGTATTTT.

This clonotype was detected many times. The CDR3 is CASSSWTGSSTDTQYF. The CDR3 DNA follows: TGTGCCAGCAGCTCCTGGACAGGGTCTAGCACAGATACGCAGTATTTT. This chain uses TRBV7-8 with TRBJ2-3, with 8 bases matching TRBD1. CDR3 length equals 16 residues. The germline V gene encodes CDR1 SGHVS and CDR2 FQNEAQ. Germline trimming cut 4 bases from V and 0 bases from J; bases unmatched to any gene: 6.

This clonotype showed up many times. This chain joins TRBV7-2 and TRBJ2-4; D perhaps matches TRBD1 (6 bases). The germline gives CDR1 SGHTA, CDR2 FQGNSA. Trimming cost V 5 bases and J 6 bases, with 14 bases left between them. The CDR3 is 14 amino acids. CDR3 DNA sequence: TGTGCCAGCAGCCCCGGGACACAGGCAAACATTCAGTACTTC. This encodes CASSPGTQANIQYF.

The sample holds many counts of this clonotype. This sequence joins TRBV6-1 and TRBJ2-5; D possibly corresponds to TRBD2 (7 bases). The germline V gene encodes CDR1 MNHNS and CDR2 SASEGT. This CDR3 has 14 amino acids. V lost 5 bases, J lost 5 bases, and 15 bases lay in between. The CDR3 sequence is CASSLRGARETQYF. CDR3 bases: TGTGCCAGCAGTCTCCGGGGGGCGCGTGAGACCCAGTACTTC.

This clonotype came up many times. V gene TRBV20-1 combines with J gene TRBJ2-3, with 12 bases aligning to TRBD2. Germline V gene sequence: CDR1 DFQATT, CDR2 SNEGSKA (reference sequence). V lost 5 bases to trimming and J lost 0 bases; unmatched junction nucleotides: 3. This CDR3 is 15 amino acids long. The CDR3: CSARGLAGSTDTQYF. Here the CDR3 DNA reads TGCAGTGCTCGAGGACTAGCGGGAAGCACAGATACGCAGTATTTT.

The sample holds a few counts of this clonotype. The chain employs TRBV15 and TRBJ2-3, with 12 nucleotides matching TRBD2. V shed 1 base and J 4 bases; nucleotides not matched to a gene: 3. Germline V gene data show CDR1 as LNHNV and CDR2 as YYDKDF (reference sequence). The CDR3 sequence is 16 residues long. CDR3 in amino acids: CATSRGASGRADTQYF. Written as DNA, the CDR3 is TGTGCCACCAGCAGAGGGGCTAGCGGGAGGGCAGATACGCAGTATTTT.

The chain couples TRBV5-5 to TRBJ1-5; 7 nucleotides match TRBD1. The V gene's germline CDR1 is SGHKS and CDR2 YYEKEE (reference sequence). The ends lost 1 base at V and 8 bases at J; junction bases unmatched: 6. The CDR3 extends over 14 amino acids. The CDR3 sequence is CASSLNRGREPQHF. The CDR3 DNA follows: TGTGCCAGCAGCTTGAACAGGGGCCGTGAGCCCCAGCATTTT.

Many counts were recorded for this clonotype. The chain uses TRBV7-9 and TRBJ2-1; 7 bases agree with TRBD2. The CDR3 covers 15 residues. Per the germline V gene, CDR1 is SEHNR and CDR2 is FQNEAQ (reference sequence). V trimming: 3 bases; J trimming: 2 bases; junction bases outside the gene matches: 4. The CDR3 DNA follows: TGTGCCAGCAGCTTCAGGGAGGGACCCTACAATGAGCAGTTCTTC. Its protein product is CASSFREGPYNEQFF. The variable domain in full, with the rest retrieved from reference TRBV7-9 and TRBJ2-1, is DTGVSQNPRHKITKRGQNVTFRCDPISEHNRLYWYRQTLGQGPEFLTYFQNEAQLEKSRLLSDRFSAERPKGSFSTLEIQRTEQGDSAMYLCASSFREGPYNEQFFGPGTRLTVL.

V is TRBV18 and J is TRBJ1-5; possible D gene TRBD1, 5 bases. Germline assignment: CDR1 KGHSH and CDR2 LQKENI. The CDR3 loop spans 13 amino acids. Trimming removed 5 bases at V and 5 bases at J, with 10 bases between. CDR3 bases: TGTGCCAGCTCAAGGACACGCGATCAGCCCCAGCATTTT. As protein: CASSRTRDQPQHF.

This clonotype has a count of ten or more. DNA of the CDR3: TGCAGTGCTAGAGTGGGTGGCGGGAGAAGTTACAATGAGCAGTTCTTC. It specifies CSARVGGGRSYNEQFF. The chain carries TRBV20-1 and TRBJ2-1; 7 nucleotides match TRBD2. The CDR3 runs to 16 residues. From germline, CDR1 is DFQATT and CDR2 SNEGSKA (reference sequence). The trim removed 1 base at V and 4 bases at J, leaving 10 bases unmatched.

The DNA of the CDR3 is TGCGCCAGCAGCGCCGGGACTGTGGATGGGGAGCAGTACTTC. It translates to CASSAGTVDGEQYF. The J gene is TRBJ2-7, the V gene TRBV5-1; maybe TRBD2 (6 bases). Trimming stripped 4 bases from V and 7 bases from J, with 18 bases between. Germline V gene sequence: CDR1 SGHRS, CDR2 YFSETQ. The length of the CDR3 is 14 residues.

This clonotype was seen at least ten times. The genes are TRBV9 and TRBJ2-1; possible D gene TRBD1, 6 bases. This CDR3 is built from 14 residues. Looked up from germline, CDR1 is SGDLS and CDR2 is YYNGEE. Trimming pared 6 bases from V and 8 bases from J, leaving 18 bases between. The CDR3 here is CASKPQGSFHEQFF. The DNA of the CDR3 is TGTGCCAGCAAACCCCAGGGGTCTTTCCATGAGCAGTTCTTC.

This clonotype was counted at least ten times. The rearrangement uses TRBV24-1 and TRBJ2-1, with TRBD2 identical over 16 bases. The CDR3 is made up of 17 amino acids. Trimming removed 4 bases from V and 7 bases from J; junction bases left unmatched: 6. Germline V gene sequence: CDR1 KGHDR, CDR2 SFDVKD. The CDR3 DNA is TGTGCCACCAGTGAGTCCGGGACTAGCGGGAGGGGAAATGAGCAGTTCTTC. Its translation is CATSESGTSGRGNEQFF.

At least ten counts were recorded for this clonotype. The genes are TRBV6-1 and TRBJ2-7; D is perhaps TRBD1 (6 bases). Per germline, CDR1 MNHNS and CDR2 SASEGT. V dropped 7 bases and J dropped 4 bases, with 20 bases sitting between them. This CDR3 spans 15 amino acids. In nucleotides, the CDR3 is TGTGCCAGCACCCAAAAGCAGGGGAAGCCATACGAGCAGTACTTC. Its translation is CASTQKQGKPYEQYF.

V is TRBV12-3 or TRBV12-4 and J is TRBJ2-2; 7 nucleotides align to TRBD1. This CDR3 has 14 amino acids. With 7 bases clipped from V and 4 bases from J, the junction kept 6 bases outside the gene matches. The CDR3 here is CASTNTGVTGELFF. The DNA for the CDR3 is TGTGCCAGCACCAACACAGGGGTCACCGGGGAGCTGTTTTTT.

This clonotype was seen repeatedly, ten times or more. The chain links TRBV3-1 to TRBJ1-3; D not resolved. This CDR3 is 15 amino acids long. Trimming pared 0 bases from V and 2 bases from J, leaving 8 bases between. Looked up from germline, CDR1 is LGHDT and CDR2 is YNNKEL (reference sequence). The CDR3 nucleotides read TGTGCCAGCAGCCAAGATAGTGGGGCTGGAAACACCATATATTTT. Its translation: CASSQDSGAGNTIYF.

Within the sample, this clonotype is medium-sized. This chain links TRBV19 with TRBJ1-5; no reliable D call. The V gene's germline CDR1 is LNHDA and CDR2 SQIVND (reference sequence). V was trimmed by 3 bases and J by 3 bases, leaving 21 bases between them. This CDR3 spans 18 amino acids. This chain's CDR3 is CASSMAILRGFDNQPQHF. The CDR3 DNA sequence: TGTGCCAGTAGTATGGCAATTCTTCGAGGTTTTGACAATCAGCCCCAGCATTTT.

There are a few counts of this clonotype. The V gene is TRBV7-8, the J gene TRBJ2-7; 8 bases match TRBD2. The end of the DNA is better explained by TRBJ2-1, so the J call may be wrong. Germline CDR1 SGHVS, CDR2 FQNEAQ. The CDR3 length is 15 residues. CDR3 protein: CASSLVIAGNYEQFF. CDR3 in DNA: TGTGCCAGCAGCTTAGTTATAGCGGGAAACTACGAGCAGTTCTTC.

As for this clonotype: Just one base apart from a much larger clone, this may be a read error. The chain uses TRBV7-2 and TRBJ2-7; D is ambiguous. The CDR3 loop spans 15 amino acids. CDR1 is SGHTA and CDR2 is FQGNSA in the germline V gene. V lost 2 bases, J lost 2 bases, and 13 bases lay in between. The CDR3 sequence is CASSLSPPPTYEQYF. CDR3 nucleotides: TGTGCCAGCAGCTTAAGTCCCCCTCCGACCTACGAGCAGTACTTC.

This clonotype was observed at least ten times. The chain has TRBV20-1 and TRBJ2-1; weak D call: TRBD2 (5 bases). Germline V gives CDR1 DFQATT, CDR2 SNEGSKA (reference sequence). The CDR3 contains 13 residues. Deletions cut 0 bases from V and 5 bases from J, with 8 bases between. DNA for the CDR3: TGCAGTGCTAGAGATGGGAGTAACAATGAGCAGTTCTTC. This encodes CSARDGSNNEQFF.

At least ten counts were recorded for this clonotype. V usage is TRBV19 and J usage is TRBJ2-7, with D perhaps matching TRBD1 or TRBD2 (5 bases each). There are 13 residues in the CDR3. Trimming took 3 bases from V and 2 from J, leaving 8 bases between them. The germline V gene encodes CDR1 LNHDA and CDR2 SQIVND (reference sequence). This chain's CDR3 is CASSMWGTYEQYF. The CDR3 DNA follows: TGTGCCAGTAGTATGTGGGGGACCTACGAGCAGTACTTC.

This clonotype was counted many times. The V call is TRBV4-2, the J call TRBJ2-1, with D tentatively TRBD1 or TRBD2 (5 bases each). CDR3 length: 13 residues. V dropped 4 bases and J dropped 6 bases, with 10 bases sitting between them. Germline V gene data show CDR1 as LGHNA and CDR2 as YNFKEQ. The CDR3 sequence is CASSPGPPNEQFF. CDR3 DNA sequence: TGTGCCAGCAGCCCGGGGCCCCCCAATGAGCAGTTCTTC.

The table lists this clonotype with many counts. The chain carries TRBV12-3 or TRBV12-4 and TRBJ1-5, with D maybe TRBD1 (5 bases). The CDR3 loop spans 15 amino acids. V was cut by 5 bases and J by 5 bases, with 16 bases left in between. The CDR3 spells CASSPAGHGDQPQHF. The CDR3 nucleotides read TGTGCCAGCAGTCCCGCAGGGCACGGGGATCAGCCCCAGCATTTT.

There are a few counts of this clonotype. The rearrangement links TRBV20-1 to TRBJ2-5; 11 positions match TRBD2. From germline, CDR1 is DFQATT and CDR2 SNEGSKA (reference sequence). V dropped 6 bases and J dropped 5; count of bases not matched to a gene: 14. CDR3 size: 16 residues. CDR3 protein: CSAPKGHTSGGETQYF. The CDR3 DNA sequence: TGCAGTGCCCCAAAGGGACACACTAGCGGGGGCGAGACCCAGTACTTC.

This clonotype was seen many times. Because the CDR3's place on the DNA is in doubt, the DNA is left out and the CDR3 is given as listed by TCRdb. The chain has TRBV11-3 and TRBJ2-1; the table's TRBD2 call for D was not verified on the DNA. 15 amino acids form the CDR3, both terminal residues included. In germline, CDR1 is SGHNT, CDR2 YENEEA. The CDR3 sequence is CASSFASGSRAYEFF.

The V gene is TRBV5-1, the J gene TRBJ1-2, with 10 bases fitting TRBD1. Germline CDR1 and CDR2: SGHRS and YFSETQ. J was trimmed by 6 bases and V by 4 bases; bases with no gene match: 9. The CDR3 consists of 15 residues. CDR3 in amino acids: CASSLSPGQGNGYTF. The CDR3 coding sequence is TGCGCCAGCAGCCTTTCTCCGGGACAGGGGAATGGCTACACCTTC.

This clonotype was counted at least ten times. V gene TRBV10-3 combines with J gene TRBJ1-5, with TRBD1 matching over 7 bases. Germline CDR1 ENHRY, CDR2 SYGVKD. The CDR3 has 14 residues. Losses at the gene ends were 7 bases for V and 3 bases for J; bases not matched to a gene: 6. In DNA, the CDR3 is TGTGCCATCAAAGGGACAGCCTCCAATCAGCCCCAGCATTTT. Amino acid sequence: CAIKGTASNQPQHF.